This TCR beta chain was recorded in a study of cytomegalovirus exposure and HLA in healthy donors. Notes on this clone: What it binds is not known.

Germline assignment: CDR1 LGHNA and CDR2 YSLEER. Losses at the gene ends were 4 bases for V and 5 bases for J; bases not matched to a gene: 6. This CDR3 has 15 residues. PCR involved 60 Vbeta and 13 Jbeta primers. Measured with immunoSEQ multiplex PCR; TCRdb has only the in-frame clones, and not every one. The sample consists of 150,000 or so clones, approximately 80% of them appearing once. Points from the study as a whole: When analyzed later, a missense DCLRE1C variant was found to be linked to TCR beta V- and J-gene trimming. Rarity characterized most TCR sequences, yet some public TCRs appeared in many donors.

The TCR originated in a middle-aged man in good health and CMV-seropositive. The gene calls are TRBV4-3 and TRBJ1-4; 8 bases map to TRBD1. The specimen sequenced was PBMCs. The chain's CDR3 is CASSPRHRGNEKLFF. The CDR3 DNA follows: TGCGCCAGCAGCCCAAGGCACAGGGGGAATGAAAAACTGTTTTTT.